The rows below give T cell receptor beta chains drawn from one sample of a study of response to subunit inactivated influenza vaccine. TCRdb re-derived calls from the RT-PCR reads in MiXCR, one entry per CDR3 protein. The sample holds about 540,000 distinct CDR3 sequences, around 15% seen once. The material was PBMCs from blood, obtained 11 to 12 days after vaccination. These TCRs come from a man aged 45-60 years who received an inactivated influenza vaccine. Each CDR3 is given with its conserved first and last residue. A D gene is named only where the DNA matches it firmly. Size is omitted from some rows. Given values are once, few, many or a class for expanded clones.

d_gene: -
len: 15
v_gene: TRBV4-1
j_gene: TRBJ2-5
abundance: -
CDR3nt: TGCGCCAGCAGCCAAGCCCCAGGGGCCAAAGAGACCCAGTACTTC
CDR3aa: CASSQAPGAKETQYF

d_gene: TRBD2
len: 19
v_gene: TRBV6-4
j_gene: TRBJ2-1
abundance: -
CDR3nt: TGTGCCAGCAGAGACGGACTAGCGGGAGTGGTTTTCGTCTACAATGAGCAGTTCTTC
CDR3aa: CASRDGLAGVVFVYNEQFF

d_gene: -
len: 15
v_gene: TRBV5-1
j_gene: TRBJ2-1
abundance: once
CDR3nt: TGCGCCAGCAGCTTGGATGCGAGCTCCTACAATGAGCAGTTCTTC
CDR3aa: CASSLDASSYNEQFF

d_gene: -
len: 15
v_gene: TRBV2
j_gene: TRBJ2-3
abundance: -
CDR3nt: TGTGCCAGCAGGGCCCGTCTACAGAAAGCCGATACGCAGTATTTT
CDR3aa: CASRARLQKADTQYF

d_gene: -
len: 10
v_gene: TRBV2
j_gene: TRBJ2-5
abundance: few
CDR3nt: TGTGCCAGCAGGGCAGAGACCCAGTACTTC
CDR3aa: CASRAETQYF

d_gene: -
len: 13
v_gene: TRBV10-3
j_gene: TRBJ2-7
abundance: few
CDR3nt: TGTGCCATCAGTGACTCTATCCTCTACGAGCAGTACTTC
CDR3aa: CAISDSILYEQYF

d_gene: -
len: 15
v_gene: TRBV10-3
j_gene: TRBJ2-2
abundance: few
CDR3nt: TGTGCCATCAGCGTGGGGGCTTTTGGGACCGGGGAGCTGTTTTTT
CDR3aa: CAISVGAFGTGELFF

d_gene: -
len: 15
v_gene: TRBV5-1
j_gene: TRBJ2-5
abundance: many
CDR3nt: TGCGCCAGCAGCTTGGGGACAGTGTACCAAGAGACCCAGTACTTC
CDR3aa: CASSLGTVYQETQYF

d_gene: -
len: 13
v_gene: TRBV9
j_gene: TRBJ1-4
abundance: few
CDR3nt: TGTGCCAGCAGCGTTGGGGGCAAGGAAAAACTGTTTTTT
CDR3aa: CASSVGGKEKLFF

d_gene: TRBD1
len: 14
v_gene: TRBV5-1
j_gene: TRBJ2-7
abundance: few
CDR3nt: TGCGCCAGCAGCGGTGGGGACAGCAGACACGAGCAGTACTTC
CDR3aa: CASSGGDSRHEQYF

d_gene: -
len: 16
v_gene: TRBV4-1
j_gene: TRBJ2-3
abundance: many
CDR3nt: TGCGCCAGCAGCCCGATCGGGGGGCGCGGTCCAGATACGCAGTATTTT
CDR3aa: CASSPIGGRGPDTQYF

d_gene: -
len: 13
v_gene: TRBV28
j_gene: TRBJ1-1
abundance: few
CDR3nt: TGTGCCAGCACGGGACGGATGAACACTGAAGCTTTCTTT
CDR3aa: CASTGRMNTEAFF

d_gene: -
len: 14
v_gene: TRBV27
j_gene: TRBJ1-2
abundance: few
CDR3nt: TGTGCCAGCAGTTTGGTATTCGGTGGCTATGGCTACACCTTC
CDR3aa: CASSLVFGGYGYTF

d_gene: -
len: 15
v_gene: TRBV5-1
j_gene: TRBJ2-3
abundance: -
CDR3nt: TGCGCCAGCAGCTTGGGGACATCGCCAACAGATACGCAGTATTTT
CDR3aa: CASSLGTSPTDTQYF

d_gene: -
len: 14
v_gene: TRBV9
j_gene: TRBJ1-1
abundance: -
CDR3nt: TGTGCCAGCAGCCCACGTTCTTCGGGCACTGAAGCTTTCTTT
CDR3aa: CASSPRSSGTEAFF

d_gene: -
len: 15
v_gene: TRBV5-1
j_gene: TRBJ2-5
abundance: few
CDR3nt: TGCGCCAGCAGCTTGGCCAGTGGGACGCAAGAGACCCAGTACTTC
CDR3aa: CASSLASGTQETQYF

d_gene: -
len: 9
v_gene: TRBV29-1
j_gene: TRBJ2-1
abundance: -
CDR3nt: TGCAGCGCGGGTAGTAGTCAGTTCTTC
CDR3aa: CSAGSSQFF

d_gene: -
len: 14
v_gene: TRBV11-2
j_gene: TRBJ2-7
abundance: -
CDR3nt: TGTGCCAGCAGCTTATTTCGATACTCCTACGAGCAGTACTTC
CDR3aa: CASSLFRYSYEQYF

d_gene: -
len: 17
v_gene: TRBV7-9
j_gene: TRBJ1-6
abundance: -
CDR3nt: TGTGCCAGCAGCTTAGAATCTCCCAAGAGCGGGAATTCACCCCTCCACTTT
CDR3aa: CASSLESPKSGNSPLHF

d_gene: -
len: 15
v_gene: TRBV5-1
j_gene: TRBJ1-2
abundance: -
CDR3nt: TGCGCCAGCAGCGGGGGAATGGGGCAGAGTTATGGCTACACCTTC
CDR3aa: CASSGGMGQSYGYTF

d_gene: -
len: 15
v_gene: TRBV9
j_gene: TRBJ2-3
abundance: few
CDR3nt: TGTGCCAGCAGCGTCGGGACTCCCAGCACAGATACGCAGTATTTT
CDR3aa: CASSVGTPSTDTQYF

d_gene: -
len: 14
v_gene: TRBV27
j_gene: TRBJ2-7
abundance: -
CDR3nt: TGTGCCAGCAGTTTTGGGCAACCAACTTCGAAGCAGTACTTC
CDR3aa: CASSFGQPTSKQYF

d_gene: TRBD1
len: 15
v_gene: TRBV7-9
j_gene: TRBJ1-4
abundance: -
CDR3nt: TGTGCCAGCAGCTGGGACAGAGCAACTAATGAAAAACTGTTTTTT
CDR3aa: CASSWDRATNEKLFF

d_gene: -
len: 13
v_gene: TRBV18
j_gene: TRBJ2-1
abundance: few
CDR3nt: TGTGCCAGCTCACCACCTCTCTACAATGAGCAGTTCTTC
CDR3aa: CASSPPLYNEQFF

d_gene: -
len: 20
v_gene: TRBV12-3/TRBV12-4
j_gene: TRBJ2-4
abundance: many
CDR3nt: TGTGCCAGCAGTTTTGAGGCAGGGCGTGGGCTCTCGGGAGCCAAAAACATTCAGTACTTC
CDR3aa: CASSFEAGRGLSGAKNIQYF

d_gene: TRBD1
len: 15
v_gene: TRBV10-3
j_gene: TRBJ2-5
abundance: -
CDR3nt: TGCGCCATCAGTGGGGGACAGGCGGTACAAGAGACCCAGTACTTC
CDR3aa: CAISGGQAVQETQYF

d_gene: -
len: 15
v_gene: TRBV5-1
j_gene: TRBJ1-2
abundance: few
CDR3nt: TGCGCCAGCAGCTTGGGTCCGGGGTTCGGCTCTGGCTACACCTTC
CDR3aa: CASSLGPGFGSGYTF

d_gene: -
len: 14
v_gene: TRBV7-8
j_gene: TRBJ1-2
abundance: few
CDR3nt: TGTGCCAGCAGATCAGGACGCTTTAACTATGGCTACACCTTC
CDR3aa: CASRSGRFNYGYTF

d_gene: -
len: 13
v_gene: TRBV5-1
j_gene: TRBJ1-1
abundance: few
CDR3nt: TGCGCCAGCAGCTCGACCAGTTGGACTGAAGCTTTCTTT
CDR3aa: CASSSTSWTEAFF

d_gene: -
len: 17
v_gene: TRBV7-2
j_gene: TRBJ1-6
abundance: -
CDR3nt: TGTGCCAGCAGCTTAGTACCGTCCAGCTCCTATAATTCACCCCTCCACTTT
CDR3aa: CASSLVPSSSYNSPLHF

d_gene: TRBD2
len: 13
v_gene: TRBV5-1
j_gene: TRBJ2-7
abundance: -
CDR3nt: TGCGCCAGCAGCATCACTAGCGACTACGAGCAGTACTTC
CDR3aa: CASSITSDYEQYF

d_gene: TRBD2
len: 17
v_gene: TRBV4-3
j_gene: TRBJ2-3
abundance: few
CDR3nt: TGCGCCAGCTCCCTGGGTCCAGCGGGGAGTAGCACAGATACGCAGTATTTT
CDR3aa: CASSLGPAGSSTDTQYF

d_gene: -
len: 13
v_gene: TRBV12-3/TRBV12-4
j_gene: TRBJ1-6
abundance: many
CDR3nt: TGTGCCAGCAGTTTAGGGTCAAATTCACCCCTCCACTTT
CDR3aa: CASSLGSNSPLHF

d_gene: TRBD2
len: 13
v_gene: TRBV7-6
j_gene: TRBJ2-7
abundance: -
CDR3nt: TGTGCCAGCAGCTTTTCGGGGGGAGACGAGCAGTACTTC
CDR3aa: CASSFSGGDEQYF

d_gene: TRBD1
len: 15
v_gene: TRBV5-1
j_gene: TRBJ1-1
abundance: once
CDR3nt: TGCGCCAGCAGCGGGACAGGGCAAAGGTTCACTGAAGCTTTCTTT
CDR3aa: CASSGTGQRFTEAFF

d_gene: TRBD1
len: 12
v_gene: TRBV29-1
j_gene: TRBJ2-1
abundance: many
CDR3nt: TGCAGCACCGGACAGGGGCACAATGAGCAGTTCTTC
CDR3aa: CSTGQGHNEQFF

d_gene: -
len: 14
v_gene: TRBV6-2/TRBV6-3
j_gene: TRBJ2-7
abundance: -
CDR3nt: TGTGCCAGCAGTTACTTGGGCATCTCCTACGAGCAGTACTTC
CDR3aa: CASSYLGISYEQYF

d_gene: -
len: 18
v_gene: TRBV3-1
j_gene: TRBJ2-1
abundance: many
CDR3nt: TGTGCCAGCAGCCAAGAAGGGGCGGGCTTGAGCTCCTACAATGAGCAGTTCTTC
CDR3aa: CASSQEGAGLSSYNEQFF

d_gene: TRBD2
len: 16
v_gene: TRBV7-2
j_gene: TRBJ2-5
abundance: -
CDR3nt: TGTGCCAGCAGCCGCCGGACTAGCGGGGGGGAAGAGACCCAGTACTTC
CDR3aa: CASSRRTSGGEETQYF

d_gene: -
len: 14
v_gene: TRBV3-1
j_gene: TRBJ1-5
abundance: many
CDR3nt: TGTGCCAGCAGCCAAGAAGGTATCTATCAGCCCCAGCATTTT
CDR3aa: CASSQEGIYQPQHF

d_gene: TRBD1
len: 16
v_gene: TRBV3-1
j_gene: TRBJ1-6
abundance: few
CDR3nt: TGTGCCAGCAGCCAAGCCACCGGGACAGGGTTTTTACCCCTCCACTTT
CDR3aa: CASSQATGTGFLPLHF

d_gene: -
len: 12
v_gene: TRBV7-9
j_gene: TRBJ2-3
abundance: few
CDR3nt: TGTGCCAGCACCTCGAAGTTAGATACGCAGTATTTT
CDR3aa: CASTSKLDTQYF

d_gene: -
len: 16
v_gene: TRBV15
j_gene: TRBJ2-2
abundance: few
CDR3nt: TGTGCCACCAGCATAGGGGAGAATCGGCGCACCGGGGAGCTGTTTTTT
CDR3aa: CATSIGENRRTGELFF

d_gene: -
len: 17
v_gene: TRBV3-1
j_gene: TRBJ2-2
abundance: few
CDR3nt: TGTGCCAGCAGCCAGGTGGTAACAATCGCGAACACCGGGGAGCTGTTTTTT
CDR3aa: CASSQVVTIANTGELFF

d_gene: TRBD2
len: 15
v_gene: TRBV5-1
j_gene: TRBJ2-1
abundance: -
CDR3nt: TGCGCCAGCAGCTTGGCCCCTAGCGGGACGGATGAGCAGTTCTTC
CDR3aa: CASSLAPSGTDEQFF

d_gene: -
len: 11
v_gene: TRBV20-1
j_gene: TRBJ1-4
abundance: -
CDR3nt: TGCAGTGCTACAAGGGGTGAAAAACTGTTTTTT
CDR3aa: CSATRGEKLFF

d_gene: TRBD1
len: 15
v_gene: TRBV6-2/TRBV6-3
j_gene: TRBJ1-5
abundance: -
CDR3nt: TGTGCCAGCAGCCCAGGGACAGTAGTCAATCAGCCCCAGCATTTT
CDR3aa: CASSPGTVVNQPQHF

d_gene: -
len: 13
v_gene: TRBV6-2/TRBV6-3
j_gene: TRBJ2-3
abundance: many
CDR3nt: TGTGCCAGCAGCCTGACAGTCACAGATACGCAGTATTTT
CDR3aa: CASSLTVTDTQYF

d_gene: -
len: 15
v_gene: TRBV2
j_gene: TRBJ1-1
abundance: -
CDR3nt: TGTGCCAGCAGTGAATCGTTCGTCAGGAACACTGAAGCTTTCTTT
CDR3aa: CASSESFVRNTEAFF

d_gene: -
len: 14
v_gene: TRBV20-1
j_gene: TRBJ2-7
abundance: -
CDR3nt: TGCAGTGCTAGCGGGGCTAGCCTGTCCTACGAGCAGTACTTC
CDR3aa: CSASGASLSYEQYF

d_gene: -
len: 13
v_gene: TRBV12-3/TRBV12-4
j_gene: TRBJ1-1
abundance: -
CDR3nt: TGTGCCAGCAGTCTAAATGCCCTAACTGAAGCTTTCTTT
CDR3aa: CASSLNALTEAFF

d_gene: -
len: 16
v_gene: TRBV5-1
j_gene: TRBJ2-1
abundance: few
CDR3nt: TGCGCCAGCAGCTTGGGCTCGGCAGGGAAATCGAATGAGCAGTTCTTC
CDR3aa: CASSLGSAGKSNEQFF

d_gene: TRBD2
len: 16
v_gene: TRBV24-1
j_gene: TRBJ2-1
abundance: few
CDR3nt: TGTGCCACCAGTGTTAAACCGGGACTAGAGAGAAATGAGCAGTTCTTC
CDR3aa: CATSVKPGLERNEQFF

d_gene: -
len: 13
v_gene: TRBV5-1
j_gene: TRBJ1-1
abundance: -
CDR3nt: TGCGCCAGCGCGGGACAAAAGAACACTGAAGCTTTCTTT
CDR3aa: CASAGQKNTEAFF

d_gene: TRBD2
len: 18
v_gene: TRBV5-1
j_gene: TRBJ2-7
abundance: few
CDR3nt: TGCGCCAGCAGCTTGGGGGCTTTGGGTAGCGGGAGTCGGTACGAGCAGTACTTC
CDR3aa: CASSLGALGSGSRYEQYF

d_gene: -
len: 12
v_gene: TRBV20-1
j_gene: TRBJ2-7
abundance: few
CDR3nt: TGCAGTTTGAAGGGGCCTTCCTACGAGCAGTACTTC
CDR3aa: CSLKGPSYEQYF

d_gene: TRBD2
len: 17
v_gene: TRBV5-1
j_gene: TRBJ2-7
abundance: few
CDR3nt: TGCGCCAGCAGCTTGGTAAGCATGACTAGCGGGAGGGGCGAGCAGTACTTC
CDR3aa: CASSLVSMTSGRGEQYF

d_gene: TRBD1
len: 17
v_gene: TRBV12-3/TRBV12-4
j_gene: TRBJ2-1
abundance: -
CDR3nt: TGTGCCAGCAGTCCCGACAGGGGACCGAGCTCCTACAATGAGCAGTTCTTC
CDR3aa: CASSPDRGPSSYNEQFF

d_gene: -
len: 12
v_gene: TRBV12-3/TRBV12-4
j_gene: TRBJ2-7
abundance: few
CDR3nt: TGTGCCAGCAGTGCAAGATTCTACGAGCAGTACTTC
CDR3aa: CASSARFYEQYF